The 13 T cell receptor beta chains below all came from one sample that was sequenced in a study of early T cells in non-severe SARS-CoV-2 infection. TCRdb recomputed calls from the 5' RACE reads with MiXCR, one row per CDR3 protein. The sample holds over 75,000 distinct CDR3 sequences, 13% seen once. The sequenced material came from whole blood. The origin of the receptors is an adult who was a healthcare worker with PCR-confirmed SARS-CoV-2 infection or an uninfected control (not recorded which).

The chain joins TRBV7-9 to TRBJ2-2, with D possibly being TRBD1 or TRBD2 (5 bases each). The length of the CDR3 is 13 residues. V lost 3 bases to trimming and J lost 3 bases, with 5 bases between them. CDR1 SEHNR and CDR2 FQNEAQ come from the germline V gene (reference sequence). The CDR3 DNA reads TGTGCCAGCAGCTTGGGACACACCGGGGAGCTGTTTTTT. It codes for CASSLGHTGELFF.

In this sample, this clonotype turned up many times. The chain recombines TRBV7-2 with TRBJ1-2; D unclear. This CDR3 has 15 residues. V lost 1 base, J lost 4 bases, and 13 bases lay in between. CDR1 and CDR2 from the germline V gene are SGHTA and FQGNSA. The CDR3 DNA is TGTGCCAGCAGCTTAGGGGTTAGGATGGGCTATGGCTACACCTTC. Its protein product is CASSLGVRMGYGYTF.

Ten or more counts support this clonotype. This sequence joins TRBV4-1 and TRBJ2-2; perhaps D is TRBD1 or TRBD2 (7 bases each). The CDR3 has 19 residues. The germline V gene has CDR1 MGHRA and CDR2 YSYEKL. Deletions cut 3 bases from V and 4 bases from J, with 24 bases between. CDR3 protein: CASSQWGGGGFARTGELFF. CDR3 DNA sequence: TGCGCCAGCAGCCAGTGGGGAGGGGGCGGATTCGCGCGCACCGGGGAGCTGTTTTTT.

The V call is TRBV9, the J call TRBJ1-4; D might be TRBD1 (5 bases). Germline assignment: CDR1 SGDLS and CDR2 YYNGEE. Trimming removed 0 bases from V and 8 bases from J, with 17 bases in between. The CDR3 spans 16 residues. In DNA, the CDR3 is TGTGCCAGCAGCGTAGAAGGTGCGGGGGTAGGCGAAAAACTGTTTTTT. Translating it yields CASSVEGAGVGEKLFF.

This clonotype showed up just a few times. The J gene is TRBJ2-5, the V gene TRBV3-1, with 8 bases aligning to TRBD2. V was pared by 4 bases and J by 5 bases, with 12 bases of the junction left unmatched. The CDR3 covers 16 residues. CDR1 and CDR2 (germline): LGHDT, YNNKEL (reference sequence). CDR3 sequence: CASSPLGAGDRETQYF. In DNA, the CDR3 is TGTGCCAGCAGCCCCCTGGGAGCGGGGGACCGGGAGACCCAGTACTTC.

This clonotype was detected a few times. V usage is TRBV20-1 and J usage is TRBJ2-1; possibly TRBD2 for D (5 bases). V was pared by 4 bases and J by 7 bases, with 14 bases between. From germline, CDR1 is DFQATT and CDR2 SNEGSKA (reference sequence). This CDR3 region has 13 residues. CDR3 DNA sequence: TGCAGTGCTAAAGCGGTGAAGAGAAATGAGCAGTTCTTC. The encoded protein is CSAKAVKRNEQFF.

This clonotype was found many times. The chain has TRBV27 and TRBJ2-3, with TRBD1 matching over 10 bases. J was trimmed by 0 bases and V by 6 bases; bases with no gene match: 18. Germline V gene data show CDR1 as MNHEY and CDR2 as SMNVEV (reference sequence). The CDR3 covers 20 residues. The CDR3 sequence: CASRIMDRGCPHFSTDTQYF. The DNA for the CDR3 is TGTGCCAGCAGGATCATGGACAGGGGGTGCCCCCATTTTAGCACAGATACGCAGTATTTT.

This clonotype was recorded many times. The chain couples TRBV6-2 or TRBV6-3 to TRBJ1-5; perhaps TRBD1 as D (6 bases). Trimming stripped 2 bases from V and 0 bases from J, with 11 bases between. The CDR3 length is 16 residues. CDR1 and CDR2 from the germline V gene are MNHEY and SVGEGT. The CDR3 region has the DNA TGTGCCAGCAGTTACGCGGACAGTTATAGCAATCAGCCCCAGCATTTT. Its protein product is CASSYADSYSNQPQHF.

This clonotype was seen repeatedly, ten times or more. The V and J genes are TRBV5-1 and TRBJ2-2, with 8 bases identical to TRBD1. V dropped 5 bases and J dropped 6; count of bases not matched to a gene: 6. This CDR3 spans 14 amino acids. Germline loops: CDR1 SGHRS, CDR2 YFSETQ. CDR3 bases: TGCGCCAGCAGTGGGACACAGGGGGCCGGGGAGCTGTTTTTT. Its protein product is CASSGTQGAGELFF.

On this clonotype: A read error is possible here, since a much larger clone lies one base away. The V gene is TRBV4-1, the J gene TRBJ2-1, with D perhaps matching TRBD2 (5 bases). From germline, CDR1 is MGHRA and CDR2 YSYEKL. The CDR3 is 15 residues long. Written as DNA, the CDR3 is TGCGCCAGCAGCCAACCCGGCAGGAGGATCGATGAGCAGATCTTC. Translating it yields CASSQPGRRIDEQIF.

V gene TRBV11-2 combines with J gene TRBJ2-2; 11 bases agree with TRBD2. This CDR3 has 15 amino acids. The ends lost 5 bases at V and 5 bases at J; junction bases unmatched: 4. Germline V gives CDR1 SGHAT, CDR2 FQNNGV. CDR3: CASSPSGGRTGELFF. In DNA form, the CDR3 reads TGTGCCAGCAGCCCTAGCGGGGGGCGAACCGGGGAGCTGTTTTTT.

This clonotype was seen repeatedly, ten times or more. The genes are TRBV2 and TRBJ1-4; D is undetermined. Deletions cut 6 bases from V and 5 bases from J, with 13 bases between. There are 14 residues in the CDR3. CDR1 and CDR2 from the germline V gene are SNHLY and FYNNEI. CDR3 coding DNA: TGTGCCAGCAGATTTCAGTCTCAGAATGAAAAACTGTTTTTT. This encodes CASRFQSQNEKLFF.

The sample holds a few counts of this clonotype. CDR3 in DNA: TGTGCCAGCAGCTTAGCGCCAGGTAACCCCTACGAGCAGTACTTC. This encodes CASSLAPGNPYEQYF. This rearrangement joins TRBV7-6 to TRBJ2-7; D is uncertain. Trimming cost V 0 bases and J 2 bases, with 11 bases left between them. The CDR3 consists of 15 residues. Germline-derived CDR1 and CDR2 are SGHVS and FNYEAQ. Complete variable domain (other parts from reference TRBV7-6 and TRBJ2-7): GAGVSQSPRYKVTKRGQDVALRCDPISGHVSLYWYRQALGQGPEFLTYFNYEAQQDKSGLPNDRFSAERPEGSISTLTIQRTEQRDSAMYRCASSLAPGNPYEQYFGPGTRLTVT.